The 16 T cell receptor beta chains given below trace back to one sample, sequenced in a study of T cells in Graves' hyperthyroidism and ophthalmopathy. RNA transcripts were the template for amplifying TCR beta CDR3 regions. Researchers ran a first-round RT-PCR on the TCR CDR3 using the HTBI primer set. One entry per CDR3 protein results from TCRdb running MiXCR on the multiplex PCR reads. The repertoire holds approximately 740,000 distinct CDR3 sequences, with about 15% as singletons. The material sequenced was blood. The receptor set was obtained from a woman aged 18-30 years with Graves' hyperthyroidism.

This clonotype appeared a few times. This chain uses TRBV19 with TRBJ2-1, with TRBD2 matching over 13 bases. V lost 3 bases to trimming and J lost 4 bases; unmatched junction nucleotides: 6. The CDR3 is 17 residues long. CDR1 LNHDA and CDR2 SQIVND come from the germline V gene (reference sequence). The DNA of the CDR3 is TGTGCCAGTAGTATTGGGGGACTAGCGGGAATGTACAATGAGCAGTTCTTC. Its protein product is CASSIGGLAGMYNEQFF.

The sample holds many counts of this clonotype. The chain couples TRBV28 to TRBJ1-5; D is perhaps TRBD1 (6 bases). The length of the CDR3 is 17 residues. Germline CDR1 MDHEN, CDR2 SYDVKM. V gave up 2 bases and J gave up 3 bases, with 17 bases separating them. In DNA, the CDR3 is TGTGCCAGCAGTTTAAGTGTTTCCAGGGGAAACAATCAGCCCCAGCATTTT. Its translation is CASSLSVSRGNNQPQHF.

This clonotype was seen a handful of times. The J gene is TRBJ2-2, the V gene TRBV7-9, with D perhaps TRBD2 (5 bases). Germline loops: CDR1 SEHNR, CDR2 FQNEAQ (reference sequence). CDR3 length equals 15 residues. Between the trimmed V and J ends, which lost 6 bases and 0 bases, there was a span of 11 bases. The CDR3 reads CASRLAGANTGELFF. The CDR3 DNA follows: TGTGCCAGCAGACTGGCGGGCGCGAACACCGGGGAGCTGTTTTTT.

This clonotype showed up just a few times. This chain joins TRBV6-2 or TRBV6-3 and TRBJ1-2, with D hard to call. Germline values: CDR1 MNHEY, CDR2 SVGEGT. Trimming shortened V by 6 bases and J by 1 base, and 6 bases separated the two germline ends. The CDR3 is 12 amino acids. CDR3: CASRDGNYGYTF. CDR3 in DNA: TGTGCCAGCAGGGACGGTAACTATGGCTACACCTTC.

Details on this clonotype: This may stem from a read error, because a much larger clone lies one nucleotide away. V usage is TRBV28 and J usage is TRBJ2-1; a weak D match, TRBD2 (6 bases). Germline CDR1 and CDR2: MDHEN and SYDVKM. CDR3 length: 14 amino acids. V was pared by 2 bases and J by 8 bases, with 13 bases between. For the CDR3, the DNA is TGTGCCAGCAGTTTAGACGGGAGTCTGCATGAGCAGTTCTTC. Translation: CASSLDGSLHEQFF. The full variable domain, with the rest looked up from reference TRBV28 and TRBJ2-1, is DVKVTQSSRYLVKRTGEKVFLECVQDMDHENMFWYRQDPGLGLRLIYFSYDVKMKEKGDIPEGYSVSREKKERFSLILESASTNQTSMYLCASSLDGSLHEQFFGPGTRLTVL.

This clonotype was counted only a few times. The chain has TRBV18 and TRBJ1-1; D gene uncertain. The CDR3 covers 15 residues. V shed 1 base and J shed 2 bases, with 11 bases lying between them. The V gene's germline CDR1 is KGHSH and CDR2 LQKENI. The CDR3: CASSPQLGENTEAFF. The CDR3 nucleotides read TGTGCCAGCTCACCACAATTAGGAGAAAACACTGAAGCTTTCTTT.

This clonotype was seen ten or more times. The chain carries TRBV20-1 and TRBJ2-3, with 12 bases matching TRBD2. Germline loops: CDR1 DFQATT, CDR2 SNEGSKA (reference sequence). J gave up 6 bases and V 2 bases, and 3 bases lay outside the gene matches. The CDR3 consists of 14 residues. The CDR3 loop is CSARLAGGPDTQYF. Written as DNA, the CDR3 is TGCAGTGCTAGACTAGCGGGAGGGCCGGATACGCAGTATTTT.

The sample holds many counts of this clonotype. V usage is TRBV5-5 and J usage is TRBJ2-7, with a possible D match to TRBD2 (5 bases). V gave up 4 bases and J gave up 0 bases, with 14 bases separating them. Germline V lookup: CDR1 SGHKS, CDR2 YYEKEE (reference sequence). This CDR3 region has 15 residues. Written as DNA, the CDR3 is TGTGCCAGCAGCCCGTCCCTCGGGATCTCCTACGAGCAGTACTTC. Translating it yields CASSPSLGISYEQYF.

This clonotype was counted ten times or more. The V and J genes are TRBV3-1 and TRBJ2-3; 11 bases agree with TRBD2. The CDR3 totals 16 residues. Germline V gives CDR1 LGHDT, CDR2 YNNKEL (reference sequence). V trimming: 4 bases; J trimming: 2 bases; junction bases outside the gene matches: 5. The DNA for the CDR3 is TGTGCCAGCAGCCTCGGACTAGCGGGTGCCACAGATACGCAGTATTTT. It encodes CASSLGLAGATDTQYF.

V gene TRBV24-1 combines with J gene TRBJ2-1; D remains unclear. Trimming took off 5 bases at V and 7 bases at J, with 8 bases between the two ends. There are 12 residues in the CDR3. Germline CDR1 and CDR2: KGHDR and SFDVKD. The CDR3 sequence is CATSVERNEQFF. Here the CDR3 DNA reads TGTGCCACCAGTGTAGAGCGTAATGAGCAGTTCTTC.

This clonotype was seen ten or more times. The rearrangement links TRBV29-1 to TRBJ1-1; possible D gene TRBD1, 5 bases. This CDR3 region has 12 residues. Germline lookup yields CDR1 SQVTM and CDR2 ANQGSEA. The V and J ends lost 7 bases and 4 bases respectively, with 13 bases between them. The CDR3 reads CSAAGGGTEAFF. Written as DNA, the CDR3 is TGCAGCGCCGCCGGGGGGGGCACTGAAGCTTTCTTT.

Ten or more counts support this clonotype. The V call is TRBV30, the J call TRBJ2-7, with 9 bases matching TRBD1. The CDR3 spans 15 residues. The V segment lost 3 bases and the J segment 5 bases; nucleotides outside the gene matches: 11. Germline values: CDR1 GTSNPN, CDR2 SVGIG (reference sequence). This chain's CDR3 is CAWRPTGTGRNEQYF. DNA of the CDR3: TGTGCCTGGAGGCCTACGGGGACAGGGAGAAACGAGCAGTACTTC.

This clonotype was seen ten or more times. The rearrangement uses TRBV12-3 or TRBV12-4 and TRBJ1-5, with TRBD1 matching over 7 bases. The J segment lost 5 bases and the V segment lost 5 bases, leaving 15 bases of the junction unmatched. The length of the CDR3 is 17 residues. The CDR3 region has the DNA TGTGCCAGCAGTCAAACAGGGGAATGGGGTACGGATCAGCCCCAGCATTTT. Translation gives CASSQTGEWGTDQPQHF.

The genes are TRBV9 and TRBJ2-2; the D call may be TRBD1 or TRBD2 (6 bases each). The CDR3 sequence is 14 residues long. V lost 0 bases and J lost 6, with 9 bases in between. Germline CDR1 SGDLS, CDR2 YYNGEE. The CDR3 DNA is TGTGCCAGCAGCGTAGAAGGGGGGCCCGGGGAGCTGTTTTTT. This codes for CASSVEGGPGELFF.

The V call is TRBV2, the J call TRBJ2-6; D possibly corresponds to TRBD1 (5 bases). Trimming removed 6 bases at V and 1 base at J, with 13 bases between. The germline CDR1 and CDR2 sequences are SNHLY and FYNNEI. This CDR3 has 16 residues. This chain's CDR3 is CASREQVLSGANVLTF. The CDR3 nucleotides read TGTGCCAGCAGAGAACAGGTCCTGTCTGGGGCCAACGTCCTGACTTTC.

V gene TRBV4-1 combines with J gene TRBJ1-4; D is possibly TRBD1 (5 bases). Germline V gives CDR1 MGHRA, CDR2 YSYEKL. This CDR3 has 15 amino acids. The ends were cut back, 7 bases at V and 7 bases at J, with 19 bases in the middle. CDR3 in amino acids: CASTPAGGGSEKLFF. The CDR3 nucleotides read TGCGCCAGCACTCCAGCTGGGGGAGGGAGTGAAAAACTGTTTTTT.